The 29 T cell receptor beta chains reported below all come from one sample, sequenced in a study of T-cell memory formation after mild COVID-19. TCRdb fed the 5' RACE reads into MiXCR, producing one record per CDR3 protein. The table shows roughly 400,000 distinct CDR3 sequences, with about 15% occurring only once. The sample comprised PBMCs or a T cell subset sorted from them (not recorded which). The origin of the receptors is a man younger than 35 who had mild COVID-19 (a few samples of this study predate the infection). Cell type and time point are not known.

The rearrangement uses TRBV5-1 and TRBJ2-3, with 7 bases matching TRBD2. The CDR3 sequence is 17 residues long. J gave up 0 bases and V 0 bases, and 7 bases lay outside the gene matches. Germline V gene lookup returns CDR1 SGHRS and CDR2 YFSETQ. DNA of the CDR3: TGCGCCAGCAGCTTGGCCACCGGCGGGGGTAGCACAGATACGCAGTATTTT. This codes for CASSLATGGGSTDTQYF.

This clonotype has a handful of counts. V usage is TRBV5-1 and J usage is TRBJ2-3, with D maybe TRBD1 (6 bases). CDR3 size: 14 residues. The V end was cut by 6 bases, the J end by 4 bases, with 15 bases between. Germline CDR1 SGHRS, CDR2 YFSETQ. This chain's CDR3 is CASTRQGPADTQYF. Written as DNA, the CDR3 is TGCGCCAGCACGCGGCAGGGGCCCGCAGATACGCAGTATTTT.

The chain couples TRBV7-3 to TRBJ2-7; 7 bases are shared with TRBD1. Germline V CDR1 and CDR2: SGHTA, FQGTGA. V dropped 0 bases and J dropped 3; count of bases not matched to a gene: 5. CDR3 size: 15 residues. The CDR3 spells CASSLTGGQSYEQYF. The CDR3 DNA reads as TGTGCCAGCAGCTTAACTGGGGGACAGAGCTACGAGCAGTACTTC.

Only one count was recorded for this clonotype. The chain is built from TRBV3-1 and TRBJ2-5, with TRBD2 identical over 8 bases. The V gene end was trimmed by 1 base and the J gene end by 1 base; junction bases not matched to a gene: 5. The germline CDR1 and CDR2 sequences are LGHDT and YNNKEL (reference sequence). This CDR3 is 16 amino acids long. The CDR3 reads CASSQGLRGAQETQYF. Written as DNA, the CDR3 is TGTGCCAGCAGCCAAGGGTTGCGGGGGGCCCAAGAGACCCAGTACTTC.

The rearrangement uses TRBV7-9 and TRBJ2-5, with D unclear. Trimming pared 8 bases from V and 1 base from J, leaving 14 bases between. The CDR3 sequence is 14 residues long. Germline CDR1 and CDR2: SEHNR and FQNEAQ (reference sequence). The CDR3 protein is CASSWAQIQETQYF. The CDR3 DNA sequence: TGTGCCAGCTCGTGGGCCCAGATCCAAGAGACCCAGTACTTC.

CDR3 region: CASSIAGYGGYTF. CDR3 nucleotide sequence: TGTGCCAGCAGCATAGCAGGTTACGGGGGCTACACCTTC. The V gene is TRBV6-6, the J gene TRBJ1-2; D unclear. CDR1 and CDR2 from the germline V gene are MNHNY and SVGAGI (reference sequence). This CDR3 is built from 13 residues. The V and J ends lost 6 bases and 8 bases respectively, with 16 bases between them.

This clonotype appeared a few times. The V call is TRBV4-2, the J call TRBJ2-4; D possibly corresponds to TRBD2 (5 bases). From germline, CDR1 is LGHNA and CDR2 YNFKEQ. V was cut by 0 bases and J by 0 bases, with 15 bases left in between. The CDR3 is 18 residues long. The DNA for the CDR3 is TGTGCCAGCAGCCAAGAAGCGGCATTAGCTCTAGCCAAAAACATTCAGTACTTC. It translates to CASSQEAALALAKNIQYF.

This clonotype was observed a handful of times. The genes are TRBV12-3 or TRBV12-4 and TRBJ2-1, with a tentative D call TRBD1 (6 bases). V was shortened by 6 bases and J by 0 bases, with 15 bases between the two germline ends. This CDR3 has 16 residues. CDR3 bases: TGTGCCAGCAGGGCAATAACAGGGTTCTCCTACAATGAGCAGTTCTTC. This gives the protein CASRAITGFSYNEQFF.

The CDR3 DNA is TGTGCCAGCAGCTTACTAGCGGGGGGACCCAAAAACATTCAGTACTTC. It codes for CASSLLAGGPKNIQYF. V gene TRBV7-2 combines with J gene TRBJ2-4, with 11 bases identical to TRBD2. Germline trimming cut 2 bases from V and 2 bases from J; bases unmatched to any gene: 2. The germline V gene has CDR1 SGHTA and CDR2 FQGNSA. This CDR3 region has 16 residues. Looking up the rest from reference TRBV7-2 and TRBJ2-4 gives the full variable domain: GAGVSQSPSNKVTEKGKDVELRCDPISGHTALYWYRQSLGQGLEFLIYFQGNSAPDKSGLPSDRFSAERTGGSVSTLTIQRTQQEDSAVYLCASSLLAGGPKNIQYFGAGTRLSVL.

The chain combines TRBV6-5 with TRBJ2-5; D remains ambiguous. CDR3 size: 14 residues. Trimming cost V 5 bases and J 0 bases, with 10 bases left between them. CDR1 is MNHEY and CDR2 is SVGAGI in the germline V gene. The CDR3 here is CASSVRAHQETQYF. The CDR3 bases are TGTGCCAGCAGTGTGCGAGCGCACCAAGAGACCCAGTACTTC.

There are a few counts of this clonotype. The genes are TRBV20-1 and TRBJ2-7, with D uncertain. The V end was cut by 0 bases, the J end by 6 bases, with 12 bases between. This CDR3 has 13 amino acids. In germline, CDR1 is DFQATT, CDR2 SNEGSKA (reference sequence). The CDR3 here is CSARDSGRGEQYV. CDR3 nucleotide sequence: TGCAGTGCTAGAGATTCAGGCCGAGGCGAGCAGTACGTC.

The J gene is TRBJ2-3, the V gene TRBV20-1, with TRBD2 matching over 7 bases. Germline V gene sequence: CDR1 DFQATT, CDR2 SNEGSKA (reference sequence). The CDR3 runs to 16 residues. With V trimmed by 0 bases and J by 0 bases, 6 bases remained unmatched. CDR3 in amino acids: CSARDAAGSSTDTQYF. The CDR3, as DNA: TGCAGTGCTAGAGACGCAGCGGGGAGCAGCACAGATACGCAGTATTTT.

The gene calls are TRBV12-3 or TRBV12-4 and TRBJ1-5, with D possibly matching TRBD1 (5 bases). This CDR3 comprises 20 residues. V gave up 5 bases and J gave up 1 base, with 27 bases separating them. The CDR3 region has the DNA TGTGCCAGCAGTAGCACGCGGACAATCACCGTCCCGTTGAGCAATCAGCCCCAGCATTTT. Its translation: CASSSTRTITVPLSNQPQHF.

This clonotype was found many times. The chain carries TRBV7-2 and TRBJ1-1; no clear D. Germline V gene data show CDR1 as SGHTA and CDR2 as FQGNSA. The CDR3 is 16 residues long. Trimming removed 3 bases from V and 3 bases from J, with 17 bases in between. DNA for the CDR3: TGTGCCAGCAGCTTGGGAGTTACTGGGCCGGACACTGAAGCTTTCTTT. Amino acid sequence: CASSLGVTGPDTEAFF.

This clonotype was seen a few times. The CDR3 loop is CASSPDMTDTQYF. The CDR3 bases are TGTGCCAGCAGCCCCGACATGACAGATACGCAGTATTTT. The chain recombines TRBV7-3 with TRBJ2-3, with unresolved D. Trimming pared 5 bases from V and 3 bases from J, leaving 9 bases between. CDR1 and CDR2 (germline): SGHTA, FQGTGA. This CDR3 has 13 residues.

The chain uses TRBV15 and TRBJ1-6, with D unresolved. The CDR3 is 17 amino acids. Germline lookup yields CDR1 LNHNV and CDR2 YYDKDF (reference sequence). V dropped 0 bases and J dropped 0 bases, with 9 bases sitting between them. The CDR3: CATSRDRADSYNSPLHF. CDR3 coding DNA: TGTGCCACCAGCAGAGATCGGGCAGACTCCTATAATTCACCCCTCCACTTT.

The chain carries TRBV16 and TRBJ1-6; possible D gene TRBD1, 5 bases. CDR3 length: 15 residues. Looked up from germline, CDR1 is KGHSY and CDR2 is FQNENV. Trimming stripped 0 bases from V and 8 bases from J, with 11 bases between. The CDR3 loop reads CASSQSGGDDSPLHF. Written as DNA, the CDR3 is TGTGCCAGCAGCCAATCTGGAGGGGACGATTCACCCCTCCACTTT.

The rearrangement links TRBV24-1 to TRBJ1-5, with 11 bases lining up with TRBD1. The CDR3 consists of 16 residues. Trimming took 3 bases from V and 1 from J; bases not matched to a gene: 1. CDR1 is KGHDR and CDR2 is SFDVKD in the germline V gene. The CDR3 sequence: CATSDGDRGSNQPQHF. The CDR3 nucleotides are TGTGCCACCAGTGATGGGGACAGGGGGAGCAATCAGCCCCAGCATTTT.

The rearrangement links TRBV9 to TRBJ2-1; D could derive from TRBD1 or TRBD2 (5 bases each). CDR1 and CDR2 (germline): SGDLS, YYNGEE. This CDR3 region has 14 residues. Trimming took 2 bases from V and 5 from J, leaving 11 bases between them. CDR3 in amino acids: CASSVGRGNNEQFF. As DNA, the CDR3 is TGTGCCAGCAGCGTGGGCCGGGGCAACAATGAGCAGTTCTTC.

The sample holds a few counts of this clonotype. The rearrangement uses TRBV6-5 and TRBJ1-5, with 10 nucleotides matching TRBD1. CDR1 and CDR2 (germline): MNHEY, SVGAGI. CDR3 length equals 15 residues. V lost 7 bases, J lost 7 bases, and 10 bases stayed unmatched. CDR3 DNA: TGTGCCAGCAACAAGACCGGGACAGGGGACCAGCCCCAGCATTTT. Protein sequence: CASNKTGTGDQPQHF.

This clonotype is medium-sized in the sample. The V and J genes are TRBV5-1 and TRBJ2-3; D is undetermined. Germline V gene lookup returns CDR1 SGHRS and CDR2 YFSETQ. Trimming took off 2 bases at V and 1 base at J, with 8 bases between the two ends. CDR3 length: 14 amino acids. This CDR3 is CASSFERGTDTQYF. For the CDR3, the DNA is TGCGCCAGCAGCTTCGAACGAGGCACAGATACGCAGTATTTT.

This clonotype was seen a few times. This chain connects TRBV4-3 to TRBJ2-3; D could derive from TRBD1 or TRBD2 (5 bases each). Germline lookup yields CDR1 LGHNA and CDR2 YSLEER. Trimming took off 4 bases at V and 2 bases at J, with 16 bases between the two ends. The CDR3 has 16 amino acids. The chain's CDR3 is CASSRGFEGPTDTQYF. CDR3 nucleotides: TGCGCCAGCAGCCGGGGGTTTGAGGGTCCCACAGATACGCAGTATTTT.

The chain combines TRBV27 with TRBJ2-2; D not certain. V lost 2 bases and J 9 bases, leaving 13 bases between the germline ends. The CDR3 is 14 amino acids. The germline gives CDR1 MNHEY, CDR2 SMNVEV (reference sequence). CDR3 amino acids: CASSLNGPSRELFF. The CDR3 DNA reads TGTGCCAGCAGTTTAAATGGACCGAGCAGGGAGCTGTTTTTT.

The chain joins TRBV11-2 to TRBJ2-5, with D possibly matching TRBD1 (5 bases). The germline V gene encodes CDR1 SGHAT and CDR2 FQNNGV. The CDR3 spans 17 residues. Trimming took 4 bases from V and 0 from J, leaving 18 bases between them. In DNA, the CDR3 is TGTGCCAGCAGCTCGGTAGGGGTCCTGGGGTACCAAGAGACCCAGTACTTC. This gives the protein CASSSVGVLGYQETQYF. Full variable domain (remainder filled in from reference TRBV11-2 and TRBJ2-5): EAGVAQSPRYKIIEKRQSVAFWCNPISGHATLYWYQQILGQGPKLLIQFQNNGVVDDSQLPKDRFSAERLKGVDSTLKIQPAKLEDSAVYLCASSSVGVLGYQETQYFGPGTRLLVL.

This clonotype appeared a few times. The chain is built from TRBV6-6 and TRBJ1-2; a possible D gene is TRBD1 (5 bases). V lost 7 bases and J lost 7, with 13 bases in between. Germline CDR1 and CDR2: MNHNY and SVGAGI (reference sequence). This CDR3 is built from 12 residues. The CDR3 DNA sequence: TGTGCCAGCACTGATCAGGGTTTTGGCTACACCTTC. This encodes CASTDQGFGYTF.

The chain couples TRBV24-1 to TRBJ2-3; no clear D. The length of the CDR3 is 16 residues. Trimming stripped 4 bases from V and 0 bases from J, with 13 bases between. Germline loops: CDR1 KGHDR, CDR2 SFDVKD. CDR3 in DNA: TGTGCCACCAGTGACCCTCCCTCCCTAAGCACAGATACGCAGTATTTT. This gives the protein CATSDPPSLSTDTQYF.

The V gene is TRBV21-1, the J gene TRBJ2-3; the tabulated D call, TRBD1, remains unverified against the DNA. TRBV21-1 is noted as a pseudogene. The CDR3 extends over 14 amino acids. Here the CDR3 reads CATPHQGATDTQYF. The CDR3 coding sequence is TGTGCCACCCCCCACCAGGGAGCGACAGATACGCAGTATTTT.

J is TRBJ2-3 and V is TRBV28; the match to TRBD2 covers 8 bases. This CDR3 is 13 amino acids long. Germline V gives CDR1 MDHEN, CDR2 SYDVKM. J lost 5 bases, V lost 7 bases, and 5 bases had no gene match. The CDR3 sequence is CASKNGGGDTQYF. The DNA of the CDR3 is TGTGCCAGCAAGAACGGGGGGGGAGATACGCAGTATTTT. The variable domain in full, with the rest retrieved from reference TRBV28 and TRBJ2-3, is DVKVTQSSRYLVKRTGEKVFLECVQDMDHENMFWYRQDPGLGLRLIYFSYDVKMKEKGDIPEGYSVSREKKERFSLILESASTNQTSMYLCASKNGGGDTQYFGPGTRLTVL.

The table lists this clonotype with a few counts. This chain connects TRBV9 to TRBJ2-3, with a possible D match to TRBD1 (6 bases). Trimming shortened V by 4 bases and J by 5 bases, and 26 bases separated the two germline ends. Germline values: CDR1 SGDLS, CDR2 YYNGEE. This CDR3 has 18 amino acids. This CDR3 is CASSPRNSGHLVRDTQYF. In nucleotides, the CDR3 is TGTGCCAGCAGCCCGAGAAATTCGGGACACCTCGTGAGAGATACGCAGTATTTT.